A single T cell receptor beta chain is shown here with its context. This study enrolled people aged roughly 18 to 90 from about 26 US geographic areas. Participants' reported clinical history set cohort assignment. The data originate from a study of blood T cell repertoires in COVID-19. Study at large: Acute and convalescent COVID-19 samples came from the United States, Italy and Spain.

Trimming at V came to 3 bases and at J to 4 bases, leaving 5 bases not matched to a gene. Germline values: CDR1 KGHDR, CDR2 SFDVKD. This CDR3 is built from 14 residues. Data came from immunoSEQ multiplex PCR; TCRdb stores just in-frame clones and leaves some out. This sample has roughly 400,000 clones; roughly 90% occur once, and the top ten carry about 1.7%. The J gene is TRBJ2-7, the V gene TRBV24-1, with 7 bases identical to TRBD1. This receptor was taken from a woman in her 30s who had recovered from COVID-19. The specimen sequenced was PBMCs or T cells enriched from blood (not recorded which). CDR3 amino acids: CATSDEPGQYEQYF. For the CDR3, the DNA is TGTGCCACCAGTGATGAACCGGGACAGTACGAGCAGTACTTC.